The rows below give T cell receptor beta chains drawn from one sample of a study of T cell repertoires in cytomegalovirus infection. For these TCRs, the target antigens are not known. From the reads, TCRdb called clonotypes with MiXCR, one entry per CDR3 protein. Among some 560,000 distinct CDR3 sequences listed, over 35% were seen once. Sequenced here: cultured PBMCs, sampled from culture after CMV antigen stimulation. The receptors here all came from a human donor in good health (CMV status not recorded). Some clones in this sample may be carry-over from other donors' samples. Both conserved end residues are part of each CDR3. A D gene is named only where the DNA matches it firmly. For some rows the clone size is stated as once, few or many, or as a class when expanded; others skip it.

cdr3_nt,cdr3_aa,d_call,v_call,clone_size,j_call
TGCAGTGCTAGAGATAGGGTAGGAGGGGCGAACACTGAAGCTTTCTTT,CSARDRVGGANTEAFF,-,TRBV20-1,-,TRBJ1-1
TGTGCCAGCAGCACCGGGGATACGCAGTATTTT,CASSTGDTQYF,-,TRBV7-2,many,TRBJ2-3
TGTGCCAGCAGATCCCAGGGGTTAAATGAGCAGTTCTTC,CASRSQGLNEQFF,-,TRBV6-2/TRBV6-3,-,TRBJ2-1
TGTGCCAGCAGCCTAACCGATAGGACTAGCGCCTACGAGCAGTACTTC,CASSLTDRTSAYEQYF,TRBD2,TRBV7-6,-,TRBJ2-7
TGTGCCAGTAGTATCCCCAGGGGTAACACTGAAGCTTTCTTT,CASSIPRGNTEAFF,-,TRBV19,-,TRBJ1-1
TGTGCCAGCTCTATGATATCCGGGACTAGGGACGAGCAGTACTTC,CASSMISGTRDEQYF,TRBD2,TRBV7-6,-,TRBJ2-7
TGTGCCAGCAGCCTTGGAATGGGTTCACCCCTCCACTTT,CASSLGMGSPLHF,-,TRBV7-9,-,TRBJ1-6
TGTGCCAGCAGTCGGGGCGGGAGACGTCAAGAGACCCAGTACTTC,CASSRGGRRQETQYF,TRBD2,TRBV6-1,few,TRBJ2-5
TGCAGTGCTAGTTCAGCGGGCTACGAGCAGTACTTC,CSASSAGYEQYF,-,TRBV20-1,-,TRBJ2-7
TGTGCCAGCCGGTGGGGAGGTCATGGTTCACCCCTCCACTTT,CASRWGGHGSPLHF,-,TRBV27,-,TRBJ1-6
TGTGCCAGCAGCTTACCCGTTCGCTCCTCGGATTTT,CASSLPVRSSDF,-,TRBV11-2,-,TRBJ2-3
TGTGCCAGCAGTTTTACCGGGCCTTCAAATTCACCCCTCCACTTT,CASSFTGPSNSPLHF,-,TRBV28,few,TRBJ1-6
TGTGCCAGCAGCGCGAGACAGGGGAGGACAGATACGCAGTATTTT,CASSARQGRTDTQYF,TRBD1,TRBV7-6,few,TRBJ2-3
TGTGCCAGCAGTATGGGGGCCTCGTACACTGAAGCTTTCTTT,CASSMGASYTEAFF,-,TRBV2,few,TRBJ1-1
TGTGCCAGCAGCCATCGGAGGGGGTACCAAGAGACCCAGTACTTC,CASSHRRGYQETQYF,-,TRBV3-1,few,TRBJ2-5
TGCAGCGTTTGGACAGCAACCTACGAGCAGTACTTC,CSVWTATYEQYF,-,TRBV29-1,-,TRBJ2-7
TGTGCCAGCAGTTTATTCCAGGGCACTGAAGCTTTCTTT,CASSLFQGTEAFF,-,TRBV12-3/TRBV12-4,-,TRBJ1-1
TGTGCCAGCAGCTTAGGGTTCCGGGCCAGCAATCAGCCCCAGCATTTT,CASSLGFRASNQPQHF,-,TRBV7-8,few,TRBJ1-5
TGTGCTAGTGCCGATAGTAATTCCTACGAGCAGTACTTC,CASADSNSYEQYF,-,TRBV12-5,-,TRBJ2-7
TGTGCCAGCAGTCTTACAGGGATTCTCTCCTACAATGAGCAGTTCTTC,CASSLTGILSYNEQFF,-,TRBV2,-,TRBJ2-1
TGTGCCAGCAGTCAGGGGGCGGTTAACCCTAACACTGAAGCTTTCTTT,CASSQGAVNPNTEAFF,TRBD1,TRBV7-6,-,TRBJ1-1
TGTGCCAGCGCTCGGCTGACTAGCACAACCTACGAGCAGTACTTC,CASARLTSTTYEQYF,TRBD2,TRBV2,-,TRBJ2-7
TGCAGTGCTAGCCGTCGACAGGAGACTCCCTACGAGCAGTACTTC,CSASRRQETPYEQYF,-,TRBV20-1,-,TRBJ2-7
TGTGCCAGCAGCTTTCCCCGCGAAACAGGGGATAGGGAGACCCAGTACTTC,CASSFPRETGDRETQYF,TRBD1,TRBV7-6,few,TRBJ2-5
TGTGCCAGCAGCTTAGTGGTTTGGGTCTCACGGGCGAACACCGGGGAGCTGTTTTTT,CASSLVVWVSRANTGELFF,-,TRBV7-8,few,TRBJ2-2
TGTGCCAGCAGTTACTTTGACGGCGGAGCCCAGTTCTTC,CASSYFDGGAQFF,-,TRBV12-3/TRBV12-4,-,TRBJ2-1
TGTGCCAGCACCTCCGAGCGCGCGTCCAAAAACATTCAGTACTTC,CASTSERASKNIQYF,-,TRBV11-1,-,TRBJ2-4
TGTGCCAGCAGCGCGGGGGACAGCTCCTACAATGAGCAGTTCTTC,CASSAGDSSYNEQFF,-,TRBV11-1,-,TRBJ2-1
TGTGCCAGCAGCCCCTCAGGGACTAGCGGGAGGGGTGAGCAGTTCTTC,CASSPSGTSGRGEQFF,TRBD2,TRBV7-3,-,TRBJ2-1
TGCAGTGCTAGAGCGGGCTATCCCACAGATACGCAGTATTTT,CSARAGYPTDTQYF,-,TRBV20-1,few,TRBJ2-3
TGTGCCACTGGGGTCGTTGGGGGGGACTATGGCTACACCTTC,CATGVVGGDYGYTF,-,TRBV7-8,few,TRBJ1-2
TGTGCCAGCAGCCAGGGGGACTTCCTCTCCTTGGGAAATGAGCAGTTCTTC,CASSQGDFLSLGNEQFF,-,TRBV3-1,few,TRBJ2-1
TGTGCCAGCAGCTCTATACCGGGACAGGGGACCTCGAGCACTGAAGCTTTCTTT,CASSSIPGQGTSSTEAFF,TRBD1,TRBV11-2,-,TRBJ1-1
TGCAGCGTTGAAGAGTGGGGCCTGAACACCTACAATGAGCAGTTCTTC,CSVEEWGLNTYNEQFF,-,TRBV29-1,-,TRBJ2-1
TGTGCCAGCAGTATAAGCCTCCTGACTGAAGCTTTCTTT,CASSISLLTEAFF,-,TRBV28,few,TRBJ1-1
TGTGCCAGCAAGGAGGGCAGGGAGAATTCACCCCTCCACTTT,CASKEGRENSPLHF,-,TRBV7-9,-,TRBJ1-6
TGTGCCAGCAGTGAATTATTACCGGGAAGGGAGACCCAGTACTTC,CASSELLPGRETQYF,-,TRBV6-1,-,TRBJ2-5
TGTGCCAGTAGCCTTGGACAGGGGTACCTTTCACCCCTCCACTTT,CASSLGQGYLSPLHF,TRBD1,TRBV19,-,TRBJ1-6
TGTGCCAGCACCCCTCCTTCTGACGAGCAGTACTTC,CASTPPSDEQYF,-,TRBV2,many,TRBJ2-7
TGTGCCAGCAGCTTAGGTTGGACTAGCGGCTACGAGCAGTACTTC,CASSLGWTSGYEQYF,TRBD2,TRBV7-2,few,TRBJ2-7
TGCAGTGCTACGGGACCCGGGACTACGGCGGGGTACCAAGAGACCCAGTACTTC,CSATGPGTTAGYQETQYF,TRBD2,TRBV20-1,-,TRBJ2-5
TGTGCCAGCAGCTACCGACAGGAGCAGACCCAGTACTTC,CASSYRQEQTQYF,-,TRBV7-2,few,TRBJ2-5
TGTGCCAGCAGCTCGGACAGGGCTTCCTATAATTCACCCCTCCACTTT,CASSSDRASYNSPLHF,TRBD1,TRBV7-2,-,TRBJ1-6
TGTGCCAGCAGCCCCCCTCCGGGACTAGCGGGAATAAGCACAGATACGCAGTATTTT,CASSPPPGLAGISTDTQYF,TRBD2,TRBV7-2,-,TRBJ2-3
TGTGCCAGCAGCGGGCCGGGACAGAGAGCAGATACGCAGTATTTT,CASSGPGQRADTQYF,TRBD1,TRBV5-4,few,TRBJ2-3
TGCAGTGCTAGCAGAGTTACTAATGAAAAACTGTTTTTT,CSASRVTNEKLFF,-,TRBV20-1,few,TRBJ1-4
TGCGCCAGCAGCCCGGGACTTTTCCCCTACGAGCAGTACTTC,CASSPGLFPYEQYF,-,TRBV5-1,once,TRBJ2-7
TGTGCCAGCAGTCGTCTATCAGATGAGCAGTTCTTC,CASSRLSDEQFF,-,TRBV12-3/TRBV12-4,few,TRBJ2-1
TGTGCCAGCAGCTTAACAGGGGGGGGGGCTCAGCCCCAGCATTTT,CASSLTGGGAQPQHF,TRBD1,TRBV12-3/TRBV12-4,few,TRBJ1-5
TGTGCCAGCAATTACCTCACGTCCGGGGAGCTGTTTTTT,CASNYLTSGELFF,-,TRBV6-5,-,TRBJ2-2
TGTGCCAGCAGTTTGCCCCAGAAGGTAGAGCAGTACTTC,CASSLPQKVEQYF,-,TRBV28,once,TRBJ2-7
TGTGCCAGTAGGTGGTCCGACAGGGCGTTTGGCACTGAAGCTTTCTTT,CASRWSDRAFGTEAFF,TRBD1,TRBV19,-,TRBJ1-1
TGCAGGATAGCGGGGCTCTTCACAGATACGCAGTATTTT,CRIAGLFTDTQYF,TRBD2,TRBV20-1,-,TRBJ2-3